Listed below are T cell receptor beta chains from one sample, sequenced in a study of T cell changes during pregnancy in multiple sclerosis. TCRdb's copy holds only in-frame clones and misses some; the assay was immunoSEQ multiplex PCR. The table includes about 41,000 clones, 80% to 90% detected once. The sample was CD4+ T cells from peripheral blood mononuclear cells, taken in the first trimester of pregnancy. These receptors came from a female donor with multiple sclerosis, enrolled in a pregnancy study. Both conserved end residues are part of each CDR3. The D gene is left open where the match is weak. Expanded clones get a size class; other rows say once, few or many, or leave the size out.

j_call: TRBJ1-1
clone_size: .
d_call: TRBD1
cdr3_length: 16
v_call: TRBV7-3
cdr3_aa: CASSLRTGGGWTEAFF
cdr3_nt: TGTGCCAGCAGCTTAAGGACAGGGGGCGGTTGGACTGAAGCTTTCTTT

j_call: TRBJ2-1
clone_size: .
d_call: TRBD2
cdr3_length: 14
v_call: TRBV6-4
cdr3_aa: CASSPGLAGMEQFF
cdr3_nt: TGTGCCAGCAGCCCCGGACTAGCGGGAATGGAGCAGTTCTTC

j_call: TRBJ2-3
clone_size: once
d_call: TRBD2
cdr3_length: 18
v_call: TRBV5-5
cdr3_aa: CASSRTSGRSPSSDTQYF
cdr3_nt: TGTGCCAGCAGTCGGACTAGCGGGAGATCCCCCTCCTCAGATACGCAGTATTTT

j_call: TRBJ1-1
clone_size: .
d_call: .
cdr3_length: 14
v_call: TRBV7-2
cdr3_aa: CASSGGVGNTEAFF
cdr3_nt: TGTGCCAGCAGCGGAGGGGTTGGGAACACTGAAGCTTTCTTT

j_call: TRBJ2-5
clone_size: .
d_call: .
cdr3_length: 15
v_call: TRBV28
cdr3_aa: CASSSPWAGTETQYF
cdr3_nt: TGTGCCAGCAGTTCCCCGTGGGCGGGGACAGAGACCCAGTACTTC

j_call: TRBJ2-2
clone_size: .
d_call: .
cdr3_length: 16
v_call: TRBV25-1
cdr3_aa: CASTPWGGGNTGELFF
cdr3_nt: TGTGCCAGCACCCCCTGGGGTGGAGGGAACACCGGGGAGCTGTTTTTT

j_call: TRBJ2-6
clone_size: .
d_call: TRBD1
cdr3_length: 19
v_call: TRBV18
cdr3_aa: CASSPQRTGASSGANVLTF
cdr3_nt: TGTGCCAGCTCACCACAAAGGACAGGGGCGAGCTCTGGGGCCAACGTCCTGACTTTC

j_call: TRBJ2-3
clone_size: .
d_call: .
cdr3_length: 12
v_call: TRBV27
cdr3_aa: CASSSVADTQYF
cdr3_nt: TGTGCCAGCAGTTCCGTAGCAGATACGCAGTATTTT

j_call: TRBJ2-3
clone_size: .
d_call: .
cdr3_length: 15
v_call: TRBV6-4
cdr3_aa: CASSVGSGATDTQYF
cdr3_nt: TGTGCCAGCAGTGTGGGGAGCGGTGCTACAGATACGCAGTATTTT

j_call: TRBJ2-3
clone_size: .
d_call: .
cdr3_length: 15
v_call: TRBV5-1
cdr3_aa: CASSLDTFRTDTQYF
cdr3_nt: TGCGCCAGCAGCTTGGATACTTTCCGCACAGATACGCAGTATTTT

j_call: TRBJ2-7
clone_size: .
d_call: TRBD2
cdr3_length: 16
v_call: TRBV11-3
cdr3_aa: CASSLDGRGGIDEQYF
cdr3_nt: TGTGCCAGCAGCTTAGATGGCCGGGGGGGGATAGACGAGCAGTACTTC

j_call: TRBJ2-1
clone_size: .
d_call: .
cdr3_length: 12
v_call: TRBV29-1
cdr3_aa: CSVDLGLNEQFF
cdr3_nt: TGCAGCGTTGATCTGGGGCTAAATGAGCAGTTCTTC

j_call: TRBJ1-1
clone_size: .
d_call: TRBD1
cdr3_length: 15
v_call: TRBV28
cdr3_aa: CASSLTGGHNTEAFF
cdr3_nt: TGTGCCAGCAGTTTGACAGGGGGCCATAACACTGAAGCTTTCTTT

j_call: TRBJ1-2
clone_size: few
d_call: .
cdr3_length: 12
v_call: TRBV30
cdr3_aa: CACLQSSYGYTF
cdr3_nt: TGTGCCTGCCTCCAAAGCTCCTATGGCTACACCTTC

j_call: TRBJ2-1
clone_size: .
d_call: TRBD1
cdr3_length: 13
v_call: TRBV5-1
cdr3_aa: CASSSHRGHEQFF
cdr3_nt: TGCGCCAGCAGCAGCCACAGGGGACATGAGCAGTTCTTC

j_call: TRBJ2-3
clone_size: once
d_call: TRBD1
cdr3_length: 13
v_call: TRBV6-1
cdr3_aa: CASRSQGVDTQYF
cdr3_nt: TGTGCCAGCAGAAGCCAGGGGGTGGATACGCAGTATTTT

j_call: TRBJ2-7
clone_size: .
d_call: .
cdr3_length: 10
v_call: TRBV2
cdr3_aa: CASSEQEAYF
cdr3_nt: TGTGCCAGCAGTGAACAGGAAGCGTACTTC

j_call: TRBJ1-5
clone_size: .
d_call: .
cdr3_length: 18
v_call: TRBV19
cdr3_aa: CASSIAAGVAYSNQPQHF
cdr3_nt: TGTGCCAGTAGTATAGCGGCGGGTGTGGCGTATAGCAATCAGCCCCAGCATTTT

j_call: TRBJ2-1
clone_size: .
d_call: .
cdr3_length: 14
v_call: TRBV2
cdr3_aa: CASKSGPLSDEQFF
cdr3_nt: TGTGCCAGCAAGAGCGGGCCGCTCTCGGATGAGCAGTTCTTC

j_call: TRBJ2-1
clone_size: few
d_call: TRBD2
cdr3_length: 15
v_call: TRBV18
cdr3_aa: CASSTDGTSGNEQFF
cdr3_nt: TGTGCCAGCTCAACGGACGGGACTAGCGGCAATGAGCAGTTCTTC

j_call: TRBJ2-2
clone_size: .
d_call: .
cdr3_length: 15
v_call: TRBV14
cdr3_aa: CASSLVVAGVGELFF
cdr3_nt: TGTGCCAGCAGCCTAGTCGTTGCGGGCGTCGGGGAGCTGTTTTTT

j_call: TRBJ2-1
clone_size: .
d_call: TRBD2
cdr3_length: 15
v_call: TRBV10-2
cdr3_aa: CASTAGTSGHNEQFF
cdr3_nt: TGCGCCAGCACCGCCGGGACTAGCGGCCACAATGAGCAGTTCTTC

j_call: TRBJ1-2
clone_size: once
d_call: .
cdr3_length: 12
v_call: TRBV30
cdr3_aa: CAWSSLVGGYTF
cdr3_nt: TGTGCCTGGAGTAGCCTAGTCGGTGGCTACACCTTC

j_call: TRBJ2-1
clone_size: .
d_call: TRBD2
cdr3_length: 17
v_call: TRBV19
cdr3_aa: CASSPTPGLGGMNEQFF
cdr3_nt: TGTGCCAGTAGTCCTACCCCGGGACTAGGGGGTATGAATGAGCAGTTCTTC

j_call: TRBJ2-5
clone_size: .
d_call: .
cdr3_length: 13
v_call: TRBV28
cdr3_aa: CASSWGRVGTQYF
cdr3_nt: TGTGCCAGCAGCTGGGGCAGGGTCGGGACCCAGTACTTC

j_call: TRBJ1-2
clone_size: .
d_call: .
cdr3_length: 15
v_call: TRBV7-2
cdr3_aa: CASSLERAVVGGYTF
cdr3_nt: TGTGCCAGCAGCTTAGAGAGGGCAGTCGTGGGCGGCTACACCTTC

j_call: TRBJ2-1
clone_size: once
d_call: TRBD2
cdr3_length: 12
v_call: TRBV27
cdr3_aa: CASSSPGTSDFF
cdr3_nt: TGTGCCAGCAGTTCCCCCGGGACTAGCGATTTCTTC

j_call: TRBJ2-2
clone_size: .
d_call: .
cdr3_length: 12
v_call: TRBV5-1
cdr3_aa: CASSANRGELFF
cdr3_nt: TGCGCCAGCAGCGCTAACAGGGGGGAGCTGTTTTTT

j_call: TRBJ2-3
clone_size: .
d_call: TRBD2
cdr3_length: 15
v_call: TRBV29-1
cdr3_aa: CSVGVAGEGTDTQYF
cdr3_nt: TGCAGCGTTGGGGTAGCGGGAGAAGGTACAGATACGCAGTATTTT

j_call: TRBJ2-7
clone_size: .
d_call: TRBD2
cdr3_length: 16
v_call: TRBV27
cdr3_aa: CASRQLSGGRSYEQYF
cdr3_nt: TGTGCCAGCAGACAACTGAGCGGGGGACGGTCCTACGAGCAGTACTTC

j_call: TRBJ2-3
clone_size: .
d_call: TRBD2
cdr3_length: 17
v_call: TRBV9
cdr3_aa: CASSASSGTSTTDTQYF
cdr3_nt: TGTGCCAGCAGCGCCTCCTCCGGGACTAGCACCACAGATACGCAGTATTTT

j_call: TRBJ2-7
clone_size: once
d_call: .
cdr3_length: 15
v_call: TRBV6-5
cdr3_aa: CASTLGAGNSYEQYF
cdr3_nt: TGTGCCAGCACCTTAGGGGCGGGGAACTCCTACGAGCAGTACTTC

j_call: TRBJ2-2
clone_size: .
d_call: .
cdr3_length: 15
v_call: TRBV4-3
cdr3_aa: CASSPEARNTGELFF
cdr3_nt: TGCGCCAGCAGCCCCGAAGCACGGAACACCGGGGAGCTGTTTTTT

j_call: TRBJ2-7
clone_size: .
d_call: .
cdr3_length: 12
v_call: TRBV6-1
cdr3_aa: CASSGGGAEQYF
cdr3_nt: TGTGCCAGCAGTGGAGGTGGGGCCGAGCAGTACTTC

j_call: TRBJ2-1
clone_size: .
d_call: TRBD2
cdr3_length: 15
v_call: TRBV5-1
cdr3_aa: CASSLTSGRINEQFF
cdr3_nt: TGCGCCAGCAGCTTAACTAGCGGGAGGATCAATGAGCAGTTCTTC